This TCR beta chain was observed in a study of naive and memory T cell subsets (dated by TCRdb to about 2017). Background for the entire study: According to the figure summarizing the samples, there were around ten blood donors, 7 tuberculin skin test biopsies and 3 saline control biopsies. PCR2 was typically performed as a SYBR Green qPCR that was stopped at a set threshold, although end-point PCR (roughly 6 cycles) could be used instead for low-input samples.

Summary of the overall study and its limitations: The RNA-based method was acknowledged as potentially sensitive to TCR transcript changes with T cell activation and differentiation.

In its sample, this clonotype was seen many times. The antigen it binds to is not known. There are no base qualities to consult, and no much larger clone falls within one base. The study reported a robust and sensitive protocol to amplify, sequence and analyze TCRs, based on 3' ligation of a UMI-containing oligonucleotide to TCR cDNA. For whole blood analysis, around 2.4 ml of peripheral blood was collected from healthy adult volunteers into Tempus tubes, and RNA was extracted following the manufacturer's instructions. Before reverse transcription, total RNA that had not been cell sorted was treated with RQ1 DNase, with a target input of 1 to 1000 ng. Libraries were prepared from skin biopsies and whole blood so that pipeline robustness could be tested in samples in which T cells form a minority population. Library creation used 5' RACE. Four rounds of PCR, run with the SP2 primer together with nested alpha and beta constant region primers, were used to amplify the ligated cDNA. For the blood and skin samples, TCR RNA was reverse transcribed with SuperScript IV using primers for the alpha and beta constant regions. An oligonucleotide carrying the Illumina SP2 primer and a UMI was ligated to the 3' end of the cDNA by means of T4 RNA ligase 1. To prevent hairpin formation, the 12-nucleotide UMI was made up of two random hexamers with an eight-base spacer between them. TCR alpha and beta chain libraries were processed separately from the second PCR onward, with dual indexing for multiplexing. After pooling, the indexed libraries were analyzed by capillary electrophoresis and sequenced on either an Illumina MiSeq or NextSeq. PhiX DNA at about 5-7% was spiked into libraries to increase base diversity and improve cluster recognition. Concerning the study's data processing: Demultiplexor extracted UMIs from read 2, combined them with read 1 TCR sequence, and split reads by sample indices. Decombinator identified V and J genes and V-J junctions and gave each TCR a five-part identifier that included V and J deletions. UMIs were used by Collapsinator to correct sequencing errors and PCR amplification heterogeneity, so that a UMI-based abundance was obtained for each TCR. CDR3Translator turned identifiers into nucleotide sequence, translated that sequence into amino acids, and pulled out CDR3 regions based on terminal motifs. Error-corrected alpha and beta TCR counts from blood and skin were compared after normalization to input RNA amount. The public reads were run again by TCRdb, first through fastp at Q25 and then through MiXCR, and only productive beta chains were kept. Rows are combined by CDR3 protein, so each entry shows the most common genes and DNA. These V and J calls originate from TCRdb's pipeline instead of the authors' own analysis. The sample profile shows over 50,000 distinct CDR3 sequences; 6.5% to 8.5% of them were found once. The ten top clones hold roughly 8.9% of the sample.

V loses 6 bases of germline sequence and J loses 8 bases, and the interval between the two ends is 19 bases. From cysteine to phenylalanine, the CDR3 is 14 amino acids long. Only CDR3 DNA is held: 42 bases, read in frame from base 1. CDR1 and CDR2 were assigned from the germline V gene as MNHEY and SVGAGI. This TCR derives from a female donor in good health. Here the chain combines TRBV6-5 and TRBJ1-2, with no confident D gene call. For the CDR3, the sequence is CASSEQGLRNGYTF. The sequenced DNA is TGTGCCAGCAGCGAACAAGGACTCAGGAACGGCTACACCTTC.